This T cell receptor (beta chain) was documented in a study of cytotoxic CD8 clonotypes in ibrutinib-treated CLL. This table comes from immunoSEQ multiplex PCR, and its TCRdb copy is limited to in-frame clones, with some not included. Of hundreds of thousands of clones listed, roughly 85% are singletons. A remark on this clone: Its specificity is unknown.

Genomic DNA in a quantity of about 2 micrograms was derived from cryopreserved PBMCs for TCR beta libraries. CDR1 is GTSNPN and CDR2 is SVGIG in the germline V gene (reference sequence). The V end was cut by 4 bases, the J end by 7 bases, with 10 bases between. This CDR3 is 11 amino acids long. The study's findings and limits: Against age-matched healthy donors, baseline clonality ran higher and tracked circulating CD8+ T-cell counts.

This TCR was sampled from a human donor with chronic lymphocytic leukemia. This sample comprised PBMCs, obtained before ibrutinib treatment. V and J are TRBV30 and TRBJ1-2; weak D call: TRBD1 (6 bases). The CDR3 sequence is CAWNWGAGYTF. The CDR3 bases are TGTGCCTGGAATTGGGGGGCTGGCTACACCTTC. Looking up the rest from reference TRBV30 and TRBJ1-2 gives the full variable domain: SQTIHQWPATLVQPVGSPLSLECTVEGTSNPNLYWYRQAAGRGLQLLFYSVGIGQISSEVPQNLSASRPQDRQFILSSKKLLLSDSGFYLCAWNWGAGYTFGSGTRLTVV.